This TCR beta chain stems from a study of response to subunit inactivated influenza vaccine. General observations from the study: T cells newly recruited by each seasonal influenza vaccination are few, the authors suggested.

Concerning this clonotype: Its antigen is not known.

TCRdb fed the RT-PCR reads into MiXCR, producing one record per CDR3 protein. The top ten clones hold approximately 10% of a sample with some 180,000 distinct CDR3 sequences, about 9% of them seen once. CDR1 LGHDT and CDR2 YNNKEL come from the germline V gene (reference sequence). This CDR3 is built from 14 residues. V was clipped by 7 bases and J by 0 bases; unmatched bases: 4. The source of this sequence is a man between 50 and 59 years old who received an inactivated influenza vaccine. The starting material was non-naive T cells sorted from PBMCs, obtained on the day of vaccination. This chain joins TRBV3-1 and TRBJ2-3; TRBD1 matches 7 bases. The CDR3 region has the DNA TGTGCCAGCACGTTGACAGGGAGCACAGATACGCAGTATTTT. Its protein is CASTLTGSTDTQYF.